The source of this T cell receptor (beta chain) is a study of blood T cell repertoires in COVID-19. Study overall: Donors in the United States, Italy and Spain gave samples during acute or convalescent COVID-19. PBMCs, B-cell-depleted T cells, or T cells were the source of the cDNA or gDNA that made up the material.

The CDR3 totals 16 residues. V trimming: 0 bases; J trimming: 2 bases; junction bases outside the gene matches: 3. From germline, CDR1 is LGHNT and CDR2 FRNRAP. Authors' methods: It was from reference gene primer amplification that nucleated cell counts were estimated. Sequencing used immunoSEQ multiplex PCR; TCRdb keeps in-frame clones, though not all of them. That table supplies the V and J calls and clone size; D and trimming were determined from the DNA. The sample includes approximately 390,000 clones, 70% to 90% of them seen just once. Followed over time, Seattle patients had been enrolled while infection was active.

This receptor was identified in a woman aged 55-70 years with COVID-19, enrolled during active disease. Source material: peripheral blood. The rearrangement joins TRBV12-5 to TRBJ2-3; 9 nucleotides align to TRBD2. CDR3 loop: CASGLVAGGLTDTQYF. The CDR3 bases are TGTGCTAGTGGTTTGGTAGCGGGGGGCCTCACAGATACGCAGTATTTT.